The present T cell receptor beta chain was sequenced within a study of blood T cell repertoires in COVID-19. With 6 bases removed from V and 1 base from J, the gap between germline ends came to 8 bases. The CDR3 totals 13 residues. CDR1 is ENHRY, CDR2 SYGVKD, per germline. Repertoires were generated with immunoSEQ multiplex PCR, while TCRdb's copy carries only in-frame clones and drops some. The sample yields about 210,000 clones, approximately 84% seen once. The rearrangement uses TRBV10-3 and TRBJ2-3; D unresolved. What was sequenced was peripheral blood. This TCR derives from a woman between 50 and 59 years old with active or convalescent COVID-19. This chain's CDR3 is CAIREPGTDTQYF. As DNA, the CDR3 is TGTGCCATCAGGGAGCCGGGCACAGATACGCAGTATTTT.